The rows below give T cell receptor beta chains drawn from one sample of a study of sequential checkpoint blockade in melanoma. The table came from immunoSEQ multiplex PCR; TCRdb's copy has only in-frame clones and leaves some out. The data show around 19,000 clones, with 72% seen just once and 20% to 25% held by the top ten. The sequencing here drew on CD8+ T cells sorted from blood (inferred from file names), taken from a patient given nivolumab and ipilimumab in sequence. Every receptor here comes from a human donor with melanoma. CDR3s include the opening cysteine and the closing phenylalanine or tryptophan. D genes are given only for firm matches. The size of a clone is reported for some rows only, either as once, few or many, or as a class for expanded clones.

>TRBV6-5|15|TRBJ1-5|TRBD1|-
TGTGCCAGCAGTCCCGGGACAGGGTACAATCAGCCCCAGCATTTT
CASSPGTGYNQPQHF
>TRBV12-5|15|TRBJ1-5|-|-
TGTGCTAGTGGTTATGGGACAACTAGCAATCAGCCCCAGCATTTT
CASGYGTTSNQPQHF
>TRBV28|15|TRBJ2-7|-|-
TGTGCCAGCGGGGGGATAACAGGGGTCAAGGACGAGCAGTACTTC
CASGGITGVKDEQYF
>TRBV14|12|TRBJ2-7|-|-
TGTGCCAGCAGCCAAAGAGCATACGAGCAGTACTTC
CASSQRAYEQYF
>TRBV19|15|TRBJ2-7|TRBD2|once
TGTGCCAGTAGTATTGGTGTAGCGGGGTCCTACGAGCAGTACTTC
CASSIGVAGSYEQYF
>TRBV11-3|17|TRBJ2-7|TRBD1|-
TGTGCCAGCAGCCCACGGACTGGGACAGGGCCTTCCTACGAGCAGTACTTC
CASSPRTGTGPSYEQYF
>TRBV6-5|14|TRBJ1-1|TRBD1|-
TGTGCCAGCAGTTACGGGACAGGGGGCGCGGGGGCTTTCTTT
CASSYGTGGAGAFF
>TRBV28|16|TRBJ1-5|-|-
TGTGCCAGCAGTTTATGGGCAGGGGAACGCAATCAGCCCCAGCATTTT
CASSLWAGERNQPQHF
>TRBV7-9|16|TRBJ1-2|-|-
TGTGCCAGCAGCACGGACACCGCACTCCTTCTATCTGGCTACACCTTC
CASSTDTALLLSGYTF
>TRBV19|13|TRBJ2-7|TRBD2|-
TGTGCCAGTAGCCGGGACTACGCCTGGGAGCAGTACTTC
CASSRDYAWEQYF
>TRBV27|17|TRBJ1-6|-|-
TGTGCCAGCAGACCTACCTCAGGGGTCGGTTGGGGTTCACCCCTCCACTTT
CASRPTSGVGWGSPLHF
>TRBV19|17|TRBJ1-2|TRBD1|-
TGTGCCAGTAGTCCCCTGACAGGGGAGAATCCCTTATATGGCTACACCTTC
CASSPLTGENPLYGYTF
>TRBV4-1|14|TRBJ1-2|TRBD1|-
TGCGCCAGCAGCCAAGGGACAGGGCCTTATGGCTACACCTTC
CASSQGTGPYGYTF
>TRBV29-1|15|TRBJ2-7|TRBD1|-
TGCAGCGTTGAAGATCCGGCAGGGGGATCCTACGAGCAGTACTTC
CSVEDPAGGSYEQYF
>TRBV6-5|14|TRBJ1-2|-|-
TGTGCCAGCAGCCCCGGGGGGGTATGGGATGGCTACACCTTC
CASSPGGVWDGYTF
>TRBV7-9|17|TRBJ2-7|TRBD1|-
TGTGCCAGCAGCCCCCGGGACAGGGGGGGAGATGGGTACGAGCAGTACTTC
CASSPRDRGGDGYEQYF
>TRBV19|13|TRBJ1-1|-|once
TGTGCCAGTAGTCAAGGGGTATTGACTGAAGCTTTCTTT
CASSQGVLTEAFF
>TRBV4-2|15|TRBJ2-7|-|-
TGTGCCAGCAGCCAAGATGAGGGGGGGTCCTACGAGCAGTACTTC
CASSQDEGGSYEQYF
>TRBV11-1|17|TRBJ2-7|-|-
TGTGCCAGCAGCTTACGGGACTGGGAGGAGAATTACTACGAGCAGTACTTC
CASSLRDWEENYYEQYF
>TRBV4-2|15|TRBJ2-5|-|-
TGTGCCAGCAGCCAAAACAGCGGGTCCCAAGAGACCCAGTACTTC
CASSQNSGSQETQYF
>TRBV28|14|TRBJ2-7|-|-
TGTGCCAGCAGTCCAGGGGAGACCTTGACCGAGCAGTACTTC
CASSPGETLTEQYF
>TRBV27|17|TRBJ2-6|TRBD2|-
TGTGCCAGCACCGATCGCCTAGCGGGAGCTGGGGCCAACGTCCTGACTTTC
CASTDRLAGAGANVLTF
>TRBV7-9|13|TRBJ1-2|-|-
TGTGCCAGCAGCCCCGACAGGTGGTATGGCTACACCTTC
CASSPDRWYGYTF
>TRBV19|18|TRBJ1-5|TRBD1|medium-sized
TGTGCCAGTCACGGGGGGGACAGGGGGCTCGGATGGAATCAGCCCCAGCATTTT
CASHGGDRGLGWNQPQHF
>TRBV19|18|TRBJ2-7|TRBD2|-
TGTGCCAGTAGTAGATCCGGGACTAGCGGAAGGAGATGGTTCGAGCAGTACTTC
CASSRSGTSGRRWFEQYF
>TRBV11-2|18|TRBJ2-7|TRBD2|few
TGTGCCAGCAGCGCCCATCCGGGACTAGCGGATTGGACCTACGAGCAGTACTTC
CASSAHPGLADWTYEQYF
>TRBV25-1|14|TRBJ2-7|-|-
TGTGCCAGCAGTGAAAGGGGCACTGTCTACGAGCAGTACTTC
CASSERGTVYEQYF
>TRBV30|13|TRBJ1-1|-|-
TGTGCCTGGAGTGTCCTTCGAGACACTGAAGCTTTCTTT
CAWSVLRDTEAFF
>TRBV6-5|14|TRBJ2-7|TRBD1|-
TGTGCCAGCAAAGATGGACAGGGGTCCTACGAGCAGTACTTC
CASKDGQGSYEQYF
>TRBV16|14|TRBJ1-5|-|-
TGTGCCAGCAGCAGCTACAGGGCTAATCAGCCCCAGCATTTT
CASSSYRANQPQHF
>TRBV4-1|14|TRBJ2-7|TRBD2|medium-sized
TGCGCCAGCAGCCCCGGACTAGTACCGGACGAGCAGTACTTC
CASSPGLVPDEQYF
>TRBV19|15|TRBJ1-1|-|-
TGTGCCAGTAGTATAGGCGGGGGCACGAACACTGAAGCTTTCTTT
CASSIGGGTNTEAFF
>TRBV9|12|TRBJ1-1|-|-
TGTGCCAGCAGCTATTCCGGGGGTGAAGCTTTCTTT
CASSYSGGEAFF
>TRBV9|14|TRBJ1-5|TRBD1|-
TGTGCCAGCAGCCCCGGACAGGGAAATCAGCCCCAGCATTTT
CASSPGQGNQPQHF
>TRBV11-3|16|TRBJ2-7|TRBD1|-
TGTGCCAGCAGCTTAGATCGCGCAGGGGGCTCCTACGAGCAGTACTTC
CASSLDRAGGSYEQYF
>TRBV7-9|13|TRBJ1-5|-|few
TGTGCCAGCAGCTTCGGTGCCAATCAGCCCCAGCATTTT
CASSFGANQPQHF
>TRBV6-4|18|TRBJ1-5|-|-
TGTGCCAGCAGGAGCCGGGACTTGGATATATGTAGCAATCAGCCCCAGCATTTT
CASRSRDLDICSNQPQHF
>TRBV6-1|13|TRBJ1-2|-|-
TGTGCCAGCAGTGAAGACGGGAACTATGGCTACACCTTC
CASSEDGNYGYTF
>TRBV18|15|TRBJ1-5|TRBD1|few
TGTGCCAGCGCAACCGGGACAGGGGGCAATCAGCCCCAGCATTTT
CASATGTGGNQPQHF
>TRBV30|15|TRBJ2-7|TRBD1|-
TGTGCCTGGAGTGTGGGGACAGGGCTCTCCTACGAGCAGTACTTC
CAWSVGTGLSYEQYF
>TRBV6-1|16|TRBJ2-7|TRBD2|-
TGTGCCAGCAGTGAAGAACTAGCGGGAGGGCTCTACGAGCAGTACTTC
CASSEELAGGLYEQYF
>TRBV13|16|TRBJ2-7|TRBD2|-
TGTGCCAGCAGTGGACTAGCGGGAGGAAGACCCTACGAGCAGTACTTC
CASSGLAGGRPYEQYF
>TRBV6-1|16|TRBJ2-7|-|-
TGTGCCAGCAGTGCCCTACCGACAGTTAGCTCCTACGAGCAGTACTTC
CASSALPTVSSYEQYF
>TRBV9|15|TRBJ2-5|TRBD2|-
TGTGCCAGCAGCGTTAGCGGGAGATCCCAAGAGACCCAGTACTTC
CASSVSGRSQETQYF
>TRBV28|14|TRBJ2-7|-|-
TGTGCCAGCAACTTACAGGGGGGGTCCTACGAGCAGTACTTC
CASNLQGGSYEQYF